The 17 T cell receptor beta chains in this list originate from one sample, sequenced in a study of blood T cell repertoires in COVID-19. Some clones are missing from TCRdb's copy, which holds only in-frame ones; the method was immunoSEQ multiplex PCR. The sample lists approximately 260,000 clones; about nine tenths were seen once. Sequencing was done on a sample of peripheral blood. Every receptor here comes from a man aged 50 to 59 with acute or convalescent COVID-19.

The chain couples TRBV7-2 to TRBJ2-2, with D possibly matching TRBD1 (5 bases). Between the trimmed V and J ends, which lost 6 bases and 6 bases, there was a span of 14 bases. CDR3 length equals 14 residues. Germline CDR1 reads SGHTA; CDR2 reads FQGNSA. CDR3 sequence (DNA): TGTGCCAGCAGTCAAGACAGTCACTCCGGGGAGCTGTTTTTT. Translating it yields CASSQDSHSGELFF.

The J gene is TRBJ2-3, the V gene TRBV7-3, with D possibly TRBD1 on 6 matching bases. CDR1 is SGHTA and CDR2 is FQGTGA in the germline V gene. This CDR3 comprises 14 residues. Trimming shortened V by 2 bases and J by 3 bases, and 9 bases separated the two germline ends. CDR3 sequence: CASSLEGTTDTQYF. CDR3 coding DNA: TGTGCCAGCAGCTTAGAAGGGACAACAGATACGCAGTATTTT.

The rearrangement uses TRBV30 and TRBJ2-5; 12 nucleotides match TRBD2. The length of the CDR3 is 14 residues. The V and J ends lost 4 bases and 2 bases, in that order; junction bases with no gene match: 2. Germline CDR1 GTSNPN, CDR2 SVGIG (reference sequence). CDR3 residues: CAWIGLAGQETQYF. The DNA for the CDR3 is TGTGCCTGGATTGGACTAGCGGGACAAGAGACCCAGTACTTC.

The table lists this clone with a count of one. The chain recombines TRBV2 with TRBJ1-2; 7 nucleotides agree with TRBD1. CDR1 is SNHLY, CDR2 FYNNEI, per germline. The CDR3 runs to 13 residues. Trimming removed 7 bases from V and 7 bases from J; junction bases left unmatched: 9. The CDR3 nucleotides are TGTGCCAGCATTGATGACAGGGATGGTGGCTACACCTTC. This encodes CASIDDRDGGYTF.

As DNA, the CDR3 is TGTGCCAGCAGAAAGGGGTACGAGCAGTACTTC. It yields the protein CASRKGYEQYF. The rearrangement links TRBV2 to TRBJ2-7, with D tentatively TRBD1 (5 bases). Looked up from germline, CDR1 is SNHLY and CDR2 is FYNNEI. The CDR3 length is 11 residues. V was shortened by 6 bases and J by 4 bases, with 7 bases between the two germline ends. Full variable domain (remainder filled in from reference TRBV2 and TRBJ2-7): EPEVTQTPSHQVTQMGQEVILRCVPISNHLYFYWYRQILGQKVEFLVSFYNNEISEKSEIFDDQFSVERPDGSNFTLKIRSTKLEDSAMYFCASRKGYEQYFGPGTRLTVT.

The rearrangement uses TRBV10-2 and TRBJ2-5; unclear D gene. V was shortened by 0 bases and J by 9 bases, with 14 bases between the two germline ends. Germline CDR1 and CDR2: WSHSY and SAAADI. There are 14 residues in the CDR3. This chain's CDR3 is CASSESIARRSQYF. Here the CDR3 DNA reads TGCGCCAGCAGTGAGTCTATAGCCCGGCGGTCCCAGTACTTC.

The chain combines TRBV2 with TRBJ1-2, with D perhaps TRBD1 (6 bases). V was pared by 7 bases and J by 7 bases, with 19 bases between. The CDR3 sequence is 14 residues long. Germline V gene sequence: CDR1 SNHLY, CDR2 FYNNEI. CDR3 DNA sequence: TGTGCCAGCACTGGGAGGGGGGATGTTGGTGGCTACACCTTC. Protein product: CASTGRGDVGGYTF.

The chain combines TRBV7-2 with TRBJ1-2; 7 positions match TRBD1. With 3 bases clipped from V and 1 base from J, the junction kept 5 bases outside the gene matches. The germline CDR1 and CDR2 sequences are SGHTA and FQGNSA. The CDR3 contains 15 residues. The DNA for the CDR3 is TGTGCCAGCAGCTTTCCCGGGACAGTTAACTATGGCTACACCTTC. Translated: CASSFPGTVNYGYTF.

This clone was seen a few times. The chain combines TRBV30 with TRBJ2-6, with 8 positions matching TRBD1. V shed 3 bases, J shed 4 bases, and the junction held 2 bases outside the gene matches. The CDR3 contains 14 residues. Germline V gene data show CDR1 as GTSNPN and CDR2 as SVGIG (reference sequence). The CDR3 loop is CAWRRDRGANVLTF. The DNA for the CDR3 is TGTGCCTGGAGGAGGGACAGGGGGGCCAACGTCCTGACTTTC.

V is TRBV7-9 and J is TRBJ2-7; 7 bases are a match to TRBD1. The CDR3 totals 14 residues. V was pared by 5 bases and J by 2 bases, with 6 bases of the junction left unmatched. Germline assignment: CDR1 SEHNR and CDR2 FQNEAQ (reference sequence). CDR3 sequence (DNA): TGTGCCAGCAGCCCCGCAGGGGGACCCTACGAGCAGTACTTC. Translated, it gives CASSPAGGPYEQYF.

The V and J genes are TRBV7-9 and TRBJ2-2, with D possibly matching TRBD2 (6 bases). CDR1 SEHNR and CDR2 FQNEAQ come from the germline V gene (reference sequence). The germline V and J ends were trimmed by 3 bases and 2 bases, with 13 bases remaining between them. The CDR3 is 16 amino acids. The CDR3 coding sequence is TGTGCCAGCAGCTTTGGGGGGATACCTAACACCGGGGAGCTGTTTTTT. Residues: CASSFGGIPNTGELFF.

V is TRBV2 and J is TRBJ2-1, with D uncertain. Deletions cut 0 bases from V and 8 bases from J, with 11 bases between. The CDR3 is 14 amino acids. Germline CDR1 SNHLY, CDR2 FYNNEI. CDR3 DNA sequence: TGTGCCAGCAGTGAAGCCCCTTGGCAGGATGAGCAGTTCTTC. Translated, it gives CASSEAPWQDEQFF.

The chain joins TRBV7-3 to TRBJ2-3, with D perhaps TRBD2 (5 bases). With 5 bases removed from V and 2 bases from J, the gap between germline ends came to 11 bases. The germline gives CDR1 SGHTA, CDR2 FQGTGA. CDR3 length: 14 residues. The CDR3 protein is CASSPTAATDTQYF. Here the CDR3 DNA reads TGTGCCAGCAGCCCAACAGCGGCCACAGATACGCAGTATTTT.

V usage is TRBV11-2 and J usage is TRBJ1-1; TRBD1 agrees at 7 bases. Germline lookup yields CDR1 SGHAT and CDR2 FQNNGV. The CDR3 totals 13 residues. The trim removed 3 bases at V and 5 bases at J, leaving 3 bases unmatched. CDR3 amino acids: CASSFAGGTEAFF. As DNA, the CDR3 is TGTGCCAGCAGCTTTGCAGGGGGAACTGAAGCTTTCTTT.

The genes are TRBV5-1 and TRBJ1-1; D is uncertain. This CDR3 comprises 14 residues. The V gene's germline CDR1 is SGHRS and CDR2 YFSETQ. With 4 bases removed from V and 0 bases from J, the gap between germline ends came to 10 bases. The CDR3 protein is CASSQDGMNTEAFF. CDR3 in DNA: TGCGCCAGCAGCCAGGACGGGATGAACACTGAAGCTTTCTTT.

V gene TRBV10-3 combines with J gene TRBJ1-2, with 11 bases aligning to TRBD1. The ends lost 7 bases at V and 7 bases at J; junction bases unmatched: 5. This CDR3 contains 13 residues. CDR1 and CDR2 from the germline V gene are ENHRY and SYGVKD. CDR3 in amino acids: CAITGQGAPGYTF. For the CDR3, the DNA is TGTGCCATCACTGGACAGGGGGCTCCTGGCTACACCTTC.

V and J are TRBV11-3 and TRBJ2-2; no reliable D call. This CDR3 is built from 15 residues. The V gene's germline CDR1 is SGHNT and CDR2 YENEEA. Trimming cost V 2 bases and J 1 base, with 8 bases left between them. The CDR3 is CASSLRQENTGELFF. The DNA of the CDR3 is TGTGCCAGCAGCTTAAGGCAGGAGAACACCGGGGAGCTGTTTTTT.